The clone carrying this T cell receptor (beta chain) has ten or more counts. Its antigen is still unknown. This sample was included in a study of shared clonotypes between healthy human individuals. Study conclusions and caveats: Some naive CD4 clonotypes, 5% to 5.5%, turned up in common across a few donors. Large sequencing depth failed to make sorted-subset sequencing complete, rarefaction showed. Among non-shared clonotypes, generation probabilities were lower than among those shared by all four donors.

Germline lookup yields CDR1 SEHNR and CDR2 FQNEAQ (reference sequence). The ends were cut back, 8 bases at V and 7 bases at J, with 9 bases in the middle. The CDR3 contains 11 residues. Assay: immunoSEQ multiplex PCR; the TCRdb copy retains only in-frame clones and omits some. The table has about 980,000 clones, over 60% seen once. This TCR came from a man aged 18 to 35 in good health. This chain links TRBV7-9 with TRBJ2-1; D may be TRBD2 (6 bases). Sequencing was carried out using memory CD4+ T cells sorted from blood. The subset here: CD45RA-negative fraction. The CDR3 spells CASLGGNEQFF. The CDR3 DNA reads TGTGCCAGCCTCGGGGGAAATGAGCAGTTCTTC.